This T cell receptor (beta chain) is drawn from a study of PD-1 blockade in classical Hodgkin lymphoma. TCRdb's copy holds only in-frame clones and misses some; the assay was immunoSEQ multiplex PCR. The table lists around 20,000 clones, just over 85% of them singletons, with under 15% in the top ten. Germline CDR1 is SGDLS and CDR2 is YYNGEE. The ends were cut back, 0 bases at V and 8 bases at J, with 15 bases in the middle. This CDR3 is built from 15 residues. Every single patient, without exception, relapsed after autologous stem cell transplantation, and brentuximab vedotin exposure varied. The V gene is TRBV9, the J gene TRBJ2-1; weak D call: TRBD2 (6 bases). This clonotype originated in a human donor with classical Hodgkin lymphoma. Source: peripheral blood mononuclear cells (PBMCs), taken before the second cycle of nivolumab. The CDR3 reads CASSVDGGRWDEQFF. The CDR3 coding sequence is TGTGCCAGCAGCGTAGACGGGGGAAGGTGGGATGAGCAGTTCTTC.